A single T cell receptor (beta chain) is shown here with its context. These data belong to a study of CXCR3-negative and CXCR3-positive naive CD8 T cells. All CD8+ T cell subsets were sorted in triplicate at some 300,000 cells each. The germline V gene encodes CDR1 MDHEN and CDR2 SYDVKM. The CDR3 totals 12 residues. Libraries of TRB cDNA were made by 5' RACE and carried UMIs. After re-calling the 5' RACE reads, TCRdb lists one entry per CDR3 protein, DNA absent. The table lists nearly 45,000 distinct CDR3 sequences. The chain is built from TRBV28 and TRBJ1-6; lacking DNA, the TRBD1 call made by TCRdb goes unchecked. What was sequenced was memory CD8+ T cells from blood. The source of this sequence is a human donor in good health. Some clones in this sample may be carry-over from other donors' samples. CDR3 protein: CASSPPRGGVHF.